The clone carrying this T cell receptor beta chain was found many times. As yet, its antigen is unknown. Germline V gene lookup returns CDR1 MNHEY and CDR2 SMNVEV (reference sequence). Trimming left V 3 bases short and J 2 bases short, with 7 bases between. The CDR3 is 13 amino acids. These data are taken from a study of identical twins. TCRdb fed the 5' RACE reads into MiXCR, producing one record per CDR3 protein. The sample shows around 1.7 million distinct CDR3 sequences, less than 35% of them seen only once. Broader study findings: Models predicted less out-of-frame TCR alpha sharing in monozygotic twins than was found. The study drew conclusions from cross-sectional statistical analysis, not from following the same donors. Invariant populations such as MAIT and iNKT cells could partly muddle zero-insertion analyses. Alpha sequences out of frame and shared by twins had excess low generation probability.

This TCR derives from a newborn girl in good health. Input material: cord blood. The V and J genes are TRBV27 and TRBJ1-2, with unresolved D. CDR3 residues: CASSFKQNYGYTF. The CDR3 nucleotides are TGTGCCAGCAGTTTTAAACAGAACTATGGCTACACCTTC.